Below, 12 T cell receptor beta chains from the same sample are listed, as sequenced in a study of blood T cell repertoires in COVID-19. Clones were read by immunoSEQ multiplex PCR, and TCRdb kept only the in-frame ones, dropping some. This table holds about 48,000 clones, about four fifths found once. The sample taken for sequencing was peripheral blood. The receptors originated from a human donor in a cohort sampled during active COVID-19.

The sample holds a few counts of this clone. The V gene is TRBV19, the J gene TRBJ1-4; 7 bases are a match to TRBD1. Germline CDR1 reads LNHDA; CDR2 reads SQIVND (reference sequence). This CDR3 region has 21 residues. V lost 9 bases to trimming and J lost 3 bases; unmatched junction nucleotides: 28. This chain's CDR3 is CASRRSVVVGGSFVANEKLFF. As DNA, the CDR3 is TGTGCCAGCCGCCGAAGTGTGGTTGTAGGGGGCTCATTCGTGGCTAATGAAAAACTGTTTTTT.

The genes are TRBV19 and TRBJ2-5; TRBD2 is a possible D gene (7 bases). V was shortened by 6 bases and J by 1 base, with 15 bases between the two germline ends. CDR1 and CDR2 from the germline V gene are LNHDA and SQIVND (reference sequence). The CDR3 is 15 residues long. Here the CDR3 reads CASRPRGGGQETQYF. The CDR3 bases are TGTGCCAGTAGACCCCGGGGAGGGGGCCAAGAGACCCAGTACTTC.

A few counts support this clone. V is TRBV15 and J is TRBJ1-6, with unresolved D. V lost 1 base and J lost 8, with 12 bases in between. The germline CDR1 and CDR2 sequences are LNHNV and YYDKDF (reference sequence). The CDR3 is made up of 15 amino acids. CDR3 bases: TGTGCCACCAGCAGAGGTGGCAGACTTGATTCACCCCTCCACTTT. This gives the protein CATSRGGRLDSPLHF. The variable domain in full, completed from reference TRBV15 and TRBJ1-6, reads DAMVIQNPRYQVTQFGKPVTLSCSQTLNHNVMYWYQQKSSQAPKLLFHYYDKDFNNEADTPDNFQSRRPNTSFCFLDIRSPGLGDTAMYLCATSRGGRLDSPLHFGNGTRLTVT.

The V and J genes are TRBV2 and TRBJ2-7, with D possibly being TRBD1 (7 bases). This CDR3 has 15 amino acids. V lost 5 bases, J lost 2 bases, and 16 bases lay in between. Germline-derived CDR1 and CDR2 are SNHLY and FYNNEI. CDR3 DNA: TGTGCCAGCAGTCCTGGGGCAGGGGGGACCTACGAGCAGTACTTC. Translation gives CASSPGAGGTYEQYF. Full variable domain (missing parts from reference TRBV2 and TRBJ2-7): EPEVTQTPSHQVTQMGQEVILRCVPISNHLYFYWYRQILGQKVEFLVSFYNNEISEKSEIFDDQFSVERPDGSNFTLKIRSTKLEDSAMYFCASSPGAGGTYEQYFGPGTRLTVT.

This rearrangement joins TRBV12-5 to TRBJ1-6; D is unresolved. The CDR3 contains 18 residues. Germline V gene data show CDR1 as LGHNT and CDR2 as FRNRAP. V lost 0 bases and J 0 bases, leaving 12 bases between the germline ends. The CDR3: CASGLVLGVSSYNSPLHF. CDR3 in DNA: TGTGCTAGTGGTTTGGTACTGGGAGTCAGCTCCTATAATTCACCCCTCCACTTT.

This clone turned up a few times. For the CDR3, the DNA is TGTGCCAGCAGCGGACAGGGGAATTCACCCCTCCACTTT. It yields the protein CASSGQGNSPLHF. The chain couples TRBV11-2 to TRBJ1-6; 9 bases line up with TRBD1. The germline V gene has CDR1 SGHAT and CDR2 FQNNGV. Trimming cost V 5 bases and J 7 bases; bases outside gene matches: 0. The CDR3 has 13 residues.

The chain combines TRBV7-9 with TRBJ1-4; 10 nucleotides agree with TRBD1. V trimming: 4 bases; J trimming: 0 bases; junction bases outside the gene matches: 2. There are 16 residues in the CDR3. Germline values: CDR1 SEHNR, CDR2 FQNEAQ (reference sequence). The CDR3 nucleotides read TGTGCCAGCAGCTCCGGGACAGGGGCAACTAATGAAAAACTGTTTTTT. Translation gives CASSSGTGATNEKLFF.

The chain employs TRBV5-4 and TRBJ2-1; the match to TRBD2 covers 9 bases. The V gene end was trimmed by 4 bases and the J gene end by 4 bases; junction bases not matched to a gene: 9. Germline CDR1 reads SGHNT; CDR2 reads YYREEE (reference sequence). The CDR3 has 16 residues. The CDR3 coding sequence is TGTGCCAGCAGCCCCTTTGGGCTAGCGGGGTACAATGAGCAGTTCTTC. Encoded protein: CASSPFGLAGYNEQFF.

The chain employs TRBV6-4 and TRBJ1-6; D is uncertain. Germline V CDR1 and CDR2: MRHNA, SNTAGT. The CDR3 has 14 residues. Between the trimmed V and J ends, which lost 6 bases and 9 bases, there was a span of 15 bases. The CDR3 region is CASSPFEGGSPLHF. The CDR3 DNA reads as TGTGCCAGCAGCCCCTTTGAGGGTGGTTCACCCCTCCACTTT.

The V gene is TRBV3-1 (or the pseudogene TRBV3-2), the J gene TRBJ2-7; D unresolved. Germline V gene lookup returns CDR1 LGHDT and CDR2 YNNKEL (reference sequence). Trimming took 4 bases from V and 3 from J, leaving 13 bases between them. This CDR3 has 14 residues. This CDR3 is CASSLGPLLYEQYF. The CDR3 nucleotides are TGTGCCAGCAGCCTGGGCCCCTTACTCTACGAGCAGTACTTC.

The CDR3 nucleotides read TGTGCCAGCAGCGTAGTAGGGTGGGGTCAGGGGATCACAGATACGCAGTATTTT. Translating gives CASSVVGWGQGITDTQYF. The chain carries TRBV9 and TRBJ2-3; TRBD1 might be the D (6 bases). The CDR3 length is 18 residues. Looked up from germline, CDR1 is SGDLS and CDR2 is YYNGEE. Deletions cut 0 bases from V and 2 bases from J, with 19 bases between.

This clone was recorded a few times. This chain connects TRBV11-2 to TRBJ1-6, with a possible D match to TRBD1 (5 bases). Trimming took off 5 bases at V and 7 bases at J, with 9 bases between the two ends. The CDR3 contains 13 residues. Germline CDR1 SGHAT, CDR2 FQNNGV. CDR3 sequence reads: CASSIRQNSPLHF. For the CDR3, the DNA is TGTGCCAGCAGCATTCGACAGAATTCACCCCTCCACTTT.